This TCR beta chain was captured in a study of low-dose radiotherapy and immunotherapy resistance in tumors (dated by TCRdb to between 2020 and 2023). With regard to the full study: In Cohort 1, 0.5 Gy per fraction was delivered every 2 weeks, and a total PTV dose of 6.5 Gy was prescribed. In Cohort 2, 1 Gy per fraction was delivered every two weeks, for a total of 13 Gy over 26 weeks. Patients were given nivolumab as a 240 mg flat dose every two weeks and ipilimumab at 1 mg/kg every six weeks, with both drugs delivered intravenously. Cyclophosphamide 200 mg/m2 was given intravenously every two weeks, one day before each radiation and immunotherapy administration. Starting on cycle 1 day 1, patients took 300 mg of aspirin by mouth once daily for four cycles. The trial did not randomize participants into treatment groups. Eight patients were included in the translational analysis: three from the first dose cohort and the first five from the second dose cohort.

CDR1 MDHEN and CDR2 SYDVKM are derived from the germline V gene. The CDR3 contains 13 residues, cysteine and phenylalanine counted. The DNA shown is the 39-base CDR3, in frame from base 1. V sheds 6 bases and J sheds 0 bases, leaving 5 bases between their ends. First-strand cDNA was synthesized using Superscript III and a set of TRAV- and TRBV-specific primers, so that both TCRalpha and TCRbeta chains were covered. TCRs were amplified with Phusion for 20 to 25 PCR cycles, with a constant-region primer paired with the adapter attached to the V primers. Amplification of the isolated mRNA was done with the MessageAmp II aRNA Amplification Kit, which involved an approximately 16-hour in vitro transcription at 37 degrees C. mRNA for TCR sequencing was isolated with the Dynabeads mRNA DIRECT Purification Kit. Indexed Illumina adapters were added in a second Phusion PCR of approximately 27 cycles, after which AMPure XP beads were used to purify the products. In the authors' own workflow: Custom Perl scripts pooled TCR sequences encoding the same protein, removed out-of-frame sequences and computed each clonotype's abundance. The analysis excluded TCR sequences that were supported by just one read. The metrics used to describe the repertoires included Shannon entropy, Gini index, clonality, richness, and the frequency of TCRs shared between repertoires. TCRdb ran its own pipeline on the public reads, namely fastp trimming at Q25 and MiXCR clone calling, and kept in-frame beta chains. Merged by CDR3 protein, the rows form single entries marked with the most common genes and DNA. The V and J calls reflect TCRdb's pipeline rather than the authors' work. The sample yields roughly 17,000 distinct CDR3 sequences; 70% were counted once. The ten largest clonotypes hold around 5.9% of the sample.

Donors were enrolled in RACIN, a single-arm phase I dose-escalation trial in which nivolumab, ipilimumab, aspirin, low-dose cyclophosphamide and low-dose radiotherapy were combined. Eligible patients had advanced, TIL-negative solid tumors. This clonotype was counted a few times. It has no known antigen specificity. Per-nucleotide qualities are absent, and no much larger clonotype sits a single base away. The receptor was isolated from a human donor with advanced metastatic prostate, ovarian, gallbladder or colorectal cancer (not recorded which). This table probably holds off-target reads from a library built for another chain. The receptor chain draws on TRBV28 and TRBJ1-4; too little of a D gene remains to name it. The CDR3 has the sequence CASRRSTNEKLFF. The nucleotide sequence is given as TGTGCCAGCAGGAGATCAACTAATGAAAAACTGTTTTTT.